Presented here are 19 T cell receptor beta chains from one specimen sequenced in a study of cytotoxic CD8 clonotypes in ibrutinib-treated CLL. Generated by immunoSEQ multiplex PCR, the TCRdb table keeps only in-frame clones and is missing some. The sample includes under 300,000 clones, less than 85% of them seen just once. The input for sequencing was PBMCs, taken at disease progression, from a patient treated with ibrutinib. These TCRs come from a human donor with chronic lymphocytic leukemia.

This clone was observed once. This sequence joins TRBV29-1 and TRBJ2-7; D is ambiguous. This CDR3 has 11 residues. V lost 4 bases and J lost 2, with 6 bases in between. Germline CDR1 reads SQVTM; CDR2 reads ANQGSEA. The CDR3: CSVVLAYEQYF. CDR3 sequence (DNA): TGCAGCGTTGTCCTAGCCTACGAGCAGTACTTC.

This chain uses TRBV7-9 with TRBJ2-2; 7 bases line up with TRBD1. The junction had 7 bases not matched to a gene; V was cut back by 5 bases and J by 4 bases. This CDR3 contains 15 residues. Germline V gene lookup returns CDR1 SEHNR and CDR2 FQNEAQ (reference sequence). The CDR3 DNA is TGTGCCAGCAGCCGGGGACCAGGGGGCACCGGGGAGCTGTTTTTT. It translates to CASSRGPGGTGELFF.

The chain couples TRBV29-1 to TRBJ2-1; TRBD2 agrees at 13 bases. The CDR3 is 16 residues long. The germline V gene has CDR1 SQVTM and CDR2 ANQGSEA. The trim removed 7 bases at V and 0 bases at J, leaving 6 bases unmatched. The CDR3 sequence: CSGHRTSGSSYNEQFF. CDR3 DNA: TGCAGCGGCCACCGGACTAGCGGGAGCTCCTACAATGAGCAGTTCTTC.

The chain recombines TRBV6-6 with TRBJ2-7; 13 nucleotides agree with TRBD2. The CDR3 totals 14 residues. The V gene end was trimmed by 5 bases and the J gene end by 5 bases; junction bases not matched to a gene: 3. Germline CDR1 and CDR2: MNHNY and SVGAGI (reference sequence). The CDR3 reads CASSTTSGRHEQYF. The CDR3 DNA reads TGTGCCAGCAGTACGACTAGCGGGAGGCACGAGCAGTACTTC.

The V call is TRBV27, the J call TRBJ2-7; the match to TRBD2 covers 13 bases. Germline CDR1 is MNHEY and CDR2 is SMNVEV (reference sequence). After removal of 8 bases from V and 2 bases from J, the junction contained 6 bases not matched to a gene. CDR3 size: 15 residues. CDR3 loop: CASGRTSGSTYEQYF. CDR3 coding DNA: TGTGCCAGCGGAAGGACTAGCGGGAGTACCTACGAGCAGTACTTC.

This CDR3 reads CASSLGVGSGYTF. The DNA for the CDR3 is TGTGCCAGCAGCTTAGGTGTAGGGAGTGGCTACACCTTC. V and J are TRBV7-8 and TRBJ1-2; D is uncertain. The CDR3 has 13 amino acids. V was trimmed by 1 base and J by 7 bases, leaving 10 bases between them. Per the germline V gene, CDR1 is SGHVS and CDR2 is FQNEAQ.

The V and J genes are TRBV7-2 and TRBJ2-1, with 12 nucleotides matching TRBD2. Looked up from germline, CDR1 is SGHTA and CDR2 is FQGNSA. Trimming removed 5 bases from V and 5 bases from J; junction bases left unmatched: 1. This CDR3 has 14 amino acids. The chain's CDR3 is CASSGLAGNNEQFF. The CDR3 DNA reads as TGTGCCAGCAGCGGACTAGCGGGGAACAATGAGCAGTTCTTC. Full variable domain (outside the CDR3, taken from reference TRBV7-2 and TRBJ2-1): GAGVSQSPSNKVTEKGKDVELRCDPISGHTALYWYRQSLGQGLEFLIYFQGNSAPDKSGLPSDRFSAERTGGSVSTLTIQRTQQEDSAVYLCASSGLAGNNEQFFGPGTRLTVL.

The chain combines TRBV2 with TRBJ1-2; 7 bases are a match to TRBD1. Per germline, CDR1 SNHLY and CDR2 FYNNEI. J lost 2 bases, V lost 10 bases, and 4 bases had no gene match. This CDR3 has 12 amino acids. The DNA of the CDR3 is TGTGCCAACCGACAGGGAAACTATGGCTACACCTTC. Encoded protein: CANRQGNYGYTF.

The J gene is TRBJ2-2, the V gene TRBV7-2, with D possibly matching TRBD1 (5 bases). The CDR3 is 16 amino acids. Trimming cost V 8 bases and J 6 bases, with 22 bases left between them. From germline, CDR1 is SGHTA and CDR2 FQGNSA. In nucleotides, the CDR3 is TGTGCCAGCGTCAACCTCCCCCGGCTAGGGGCCGGGGAGCTGTTTTTT. This translates into CASVNLPRLGAGELFF.

This chain joins TRBV18 and TRBJ2-7, with 10 bases fitting TRBD1. The J segment lost 7 bases and the V segment lost 3 bases, leaving 3 bases of the junction unmatched. Germline V gene sequence: CDR1 KGHSH, CDR2 LQKENI. This CDR3 region has 13 residues. CDR3 in amino acids: CASSPGQGREQYF. The CDR3 coding sequence is TGTGCCAGCTCACCGGGACAGGGGAGGGAGCAGTACTTC.

This clone was observed a single time. The chain joins TRBV29-1 to TRBJ2-1; no firm D call. Per germline, CDR1 SQVTM and CDR2 ANQGSEA. The CDR3 covers 11 residues. Trimming left V 4 bases short and J 7 bases short, with 8 bases between. The CDR3 DNA is TGCAGCGTTGGCAATGTAAATGAGCAGTTCTTC. Its translation: CSVGNVNEQFF.

J is TRBJ1-4 and V is TRBV29-1; 7 bases align to TRBD1. This CDR3 is 18 amino acids long. V lost 7 bases to trimming and J lost 3 bases; unmatched junction nucleotides: 20. Germline V lookup: CDR1 SQVTM, CDR2 ANQGSEA. The CDR3 protein is CSATGPGTDHSANEKLFF. In nucleotides, the CDR3 is TGCAGCGCCACCGGCCCCGGGACAGACCACTCTGCTAATGAAAAACTGTTTTTT. Full variable domain (missing parts from reference TRBV29-1 and TRBJ1-4): SAVISQKPSRDICQRGTSLTIQCQVDSQVTMMFWYRQQPGQSLTLIATANQGSEATYESGFVIDKFPISRPNLTFSTLTVSNMSPEDSSIYLCSATGPGTDHSANEKLFFGSGTQLSVL.

The chain carries TRBV10-3 and TRBJ2-2; 10 nucleotides agree with TRBD1. This CDR3 has 14 residues. Per germline, CDR1 ENHRY and CDR2 SYGVKD. With 10 bases clipped from V and 3 bases from J, the junction kept 5 bases outside the gene matches. CDR3 residues: CATRGTGDTGELFF. CDR3 coding DNA: TGTGCCACCAGGGGGACAGGGGACACCGGGGAGCTGTTTTTT.

V and J are TRBV6-6 and TRBJ1-6; D not certain. The CDR3 length is 14 residues. Trimming stripped 7 bases from V and 9 bases from J, with 16 bases between. CDR1 is MNHNY, CDR2 SVGAGI, per germline (reference sequence). CDR3 in DNA: TGTGCCAGCAAGGTTGGCTCCCCGGGTTCACCCCTCCACTTT. As protein: CASKVGSPGSPLHF.

This clone was recorded a few times. The chain's CDR3 is CAISERSGSFYNEQFF. CDR3 sequence (DNA): TGTGCCATCAGTGAGCGCAGCGGGAGCTTTTATAATGAGCAGTTCTTC. This chain links TRBV10-3 with TRBJ2-1, with TRBD2 identical over 8 bases. J was trimmed by 7 bases and V by 2 bases; bases with no gene match: 10. CDR1 is ENHRY and CDR2 is SYGVKD in the germline V gene. This CDR3 is 16 amino acids long.

V and J are TRBV18 and TRBJ1-5, with 7 bases aligning to TRBD1. After removal of 6 bases from V and 6 bases from J, the junction contained 17 bases not matched to a gene. Per the germline V gene, CDR1 is KGHSH and CDR2 is LQKENI. The CDR3 is 17 residues long. This CDR3 is CASSPGAGGLAIQPQHF. In nucleotides, the CDR3 is TGTGCCAGCTCCCCAGGGGCAGGGGGTTTAGCAATTCAGCCCCAGCATTTT.

The J gene is TRBJ2-5, the V gene TRBV5-8, with TRBD1 matching 7 bases. CDR1 is SGHTS, CDR2 YDEGEE, per germline. CDR3 size: 13 residues. V shed 3 bases, J shed 2 bases, and the junction held 1 base outside the gene matches. The DNA for the CDR3 is TGTGCCAGCAGCTCGGGACAGCAAGAGACCCAGTACTTC. Its translation is CASSSGQQETQYF.

This clone was seen only a few times. The chain combines TRBV5-3 with TRBJ1-5; D gene uncertain. TRBV5-3 is labeled an ORF, and its function is uncertain. CDR3 length equals 14 residues. The V end lost 4 bases, the J end lost 2 bases, and 10 bases lay between the germline ends. CDR3 in amino acids: CARSIREGNQPQHF. CDR3 DNA: TGTGCCAGAAGCATACGGGAGGGCAATCAGCCCCAGCATTTT.

This clone has more than one count but fewer than ten. CDR3 in amino acids: CASSLARTGLSYEQYF. CDR3 DNA sequence: TGTGCCAGCAGCTTAGCGCGGACAGGGCTCTCCTACGAGCAGTACTTC. This sequence joins TRBV7-8 and TRBJ2-7; 8 nucleotides agree with TRBD1. The CDR3 extends over 16 amino acids. With 0 bases clipped from V and 0 bases from J, the junction kept 4 bases outside the gene matches. Germline CDR1 and CDR2: SGHVS and FQNEAQ.